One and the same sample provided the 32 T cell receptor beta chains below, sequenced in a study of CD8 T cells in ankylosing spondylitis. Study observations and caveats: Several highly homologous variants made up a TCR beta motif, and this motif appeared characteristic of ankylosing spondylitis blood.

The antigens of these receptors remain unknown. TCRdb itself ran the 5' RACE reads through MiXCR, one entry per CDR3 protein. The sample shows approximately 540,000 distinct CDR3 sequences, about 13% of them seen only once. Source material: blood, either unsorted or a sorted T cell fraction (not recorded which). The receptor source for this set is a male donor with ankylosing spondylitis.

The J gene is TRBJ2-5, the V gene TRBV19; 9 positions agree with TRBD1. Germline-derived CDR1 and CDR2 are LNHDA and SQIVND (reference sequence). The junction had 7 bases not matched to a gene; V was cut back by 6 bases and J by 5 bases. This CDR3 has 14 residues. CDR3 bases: TGTGCCAGTAGCAGAACAGGGGGCCCGGAGACCCAGTACTTC. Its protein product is CASSRTGGPETQYF.

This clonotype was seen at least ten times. The CDR3 DNA reads as TGTGCCAGCAGACCCCTGATGAGCAATCAGCCCCAGCATTTT. This gives the protein CASRPLMSNQPQHF. The genes are TRBV28 and TRBJ1-5; D remains unclear. V lost 6 bases, J lost 1 base, and 10 bases lay in between. The germline V gene encodes CDR1 MDHEN and CDR2 SYDVKM. The CDR3 length is 14 residues.

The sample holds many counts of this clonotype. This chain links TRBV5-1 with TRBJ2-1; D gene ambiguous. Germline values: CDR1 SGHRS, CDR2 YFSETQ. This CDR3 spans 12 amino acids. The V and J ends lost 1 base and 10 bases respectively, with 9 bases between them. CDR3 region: CASSLNRLEQFF. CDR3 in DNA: TGCGCCAGCAGCTTGAATCGATTGGAGCAGTTCTTC.

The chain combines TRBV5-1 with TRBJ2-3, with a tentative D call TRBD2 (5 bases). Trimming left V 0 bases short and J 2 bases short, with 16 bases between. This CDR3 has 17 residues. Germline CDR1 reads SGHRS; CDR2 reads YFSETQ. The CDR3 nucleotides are TGCGCCAGCAGCTTGGGCCCGCGGGCGGGCTTCACAGATACGCAGTATTTT. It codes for CASSLGPRAGFTDTQYF. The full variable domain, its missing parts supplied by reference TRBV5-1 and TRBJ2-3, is KAGVTQTPRYLIKTRGQQVTLSCSPISGHRSVSWYQQTPGQGLQFLFEYFSETQRNKGNFPGRFSGRQFSNSRSEMNVSTLELGDSALYLCASSLGPRAGFTDTQYFGPGTRLTVL.

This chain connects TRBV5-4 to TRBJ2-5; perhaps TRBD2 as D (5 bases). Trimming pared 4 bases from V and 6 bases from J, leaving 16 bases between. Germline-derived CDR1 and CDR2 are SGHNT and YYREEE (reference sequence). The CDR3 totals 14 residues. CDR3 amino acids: CASSGRTVPQTQYF. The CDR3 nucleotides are TGTGCCAGCAGCGGCAGGACTGTTCCCCAGACCCAGTACTTC.

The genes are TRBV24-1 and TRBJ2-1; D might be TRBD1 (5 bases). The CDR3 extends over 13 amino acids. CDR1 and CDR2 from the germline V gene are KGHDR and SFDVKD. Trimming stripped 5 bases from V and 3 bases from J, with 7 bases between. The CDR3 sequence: CATSADNYNEQFF. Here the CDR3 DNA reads TGTGCCACCAGTGCGGACAACTACAATGAGCAGTTCTTC.

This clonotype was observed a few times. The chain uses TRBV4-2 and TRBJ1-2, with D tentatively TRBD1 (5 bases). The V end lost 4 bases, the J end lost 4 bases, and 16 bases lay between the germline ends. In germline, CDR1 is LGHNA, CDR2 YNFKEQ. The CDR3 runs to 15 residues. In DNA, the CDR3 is TGTGCCAGCAGCCTCGAGCCCTCAAGGGGCTATGGCTACACCTTC. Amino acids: CASSLEPSRGYGYTF.

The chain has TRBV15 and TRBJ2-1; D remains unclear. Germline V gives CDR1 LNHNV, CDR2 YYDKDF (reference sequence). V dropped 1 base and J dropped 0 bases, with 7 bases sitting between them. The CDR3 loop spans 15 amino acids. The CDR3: CATSRARSSYNEQFF. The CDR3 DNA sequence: TGTGCCACCAGCAGAGCCCGGAGCTCCTACAATGAGCAGTTCTTC. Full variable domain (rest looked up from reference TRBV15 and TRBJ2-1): DAMVIQNPRYQVTQFGKPVTLSCSQTLNHNVMYWYQQKSSQAPKLLFHYYDKDFNNEADTPDNFQSRRPNTSFCFLDIRSPGLGDTAMYLCATSRARSSYNEQFFGPGTRLTVL.

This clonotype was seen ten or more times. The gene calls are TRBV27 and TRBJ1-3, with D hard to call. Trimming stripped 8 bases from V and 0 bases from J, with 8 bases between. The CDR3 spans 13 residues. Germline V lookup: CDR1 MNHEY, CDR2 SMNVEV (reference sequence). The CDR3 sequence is CASGKSSGNTIYF. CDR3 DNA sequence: TGTGCCAGCGGCAAAAGCTCTGGAAACACCATATATTTT.

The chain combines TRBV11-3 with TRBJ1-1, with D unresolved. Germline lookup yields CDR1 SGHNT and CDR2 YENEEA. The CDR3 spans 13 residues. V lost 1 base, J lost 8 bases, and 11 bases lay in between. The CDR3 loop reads CASSLVGYGEAFF. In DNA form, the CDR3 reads TGTGCCAGCAGCTTAGTAGGGTATGGGGAAGCTTTCTTT.

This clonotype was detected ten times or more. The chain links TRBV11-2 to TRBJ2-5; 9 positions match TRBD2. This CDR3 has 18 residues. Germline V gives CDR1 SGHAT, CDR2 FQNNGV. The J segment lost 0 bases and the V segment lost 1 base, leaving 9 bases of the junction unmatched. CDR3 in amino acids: CASSLVASGITYQETQYF. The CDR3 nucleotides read TGTGCCAGCAGCTTAGTGGCTAGCGGGATTACTTACCAAGAGACCCAGTACTTC.

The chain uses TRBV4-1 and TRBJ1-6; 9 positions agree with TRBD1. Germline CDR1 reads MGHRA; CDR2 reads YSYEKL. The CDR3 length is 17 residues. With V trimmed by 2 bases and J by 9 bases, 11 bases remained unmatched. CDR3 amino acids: CASSQRTGQGVGSPLHF. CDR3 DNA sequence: TGCGCCAGCAGCCAAAGAACGGGACAGGGTGTAGGTTCACCCCTCCACTTT.

CDR3 amino acids: CASSLGRGPYNEQFF. The CDR3 DNA sequence: TGTGCCAGCAGTTTAGGCAGGGGCCCCTACAATGAGCAGTTCTTC. This rearrangement joins TRBV27 to TRBJ2-1; TRBD1 is a possible D gene (6 bases). Germline CDR1 MNHEY, CDR2 SMNVEV (reference sequence). CDR3 length: 15 amino acids. Deletions cut 2 bases from V and 2 bases from J, with 10 bases between.

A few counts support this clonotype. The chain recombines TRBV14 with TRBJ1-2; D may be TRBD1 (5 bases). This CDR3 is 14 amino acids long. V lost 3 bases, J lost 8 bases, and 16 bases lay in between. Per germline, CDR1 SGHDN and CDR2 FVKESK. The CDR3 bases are TGTGCCAGCAGCCAGTTCAAGCAGGGCGGCGGCTACACCTTC. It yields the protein CASSQFKQGGGYTF. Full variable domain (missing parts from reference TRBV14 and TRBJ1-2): EAGVTQFPSHSVIEKGQTVTLRCDPISGHDNLYWYRRVMGKEIKFLLHFVKESKQDESGMPNNRFLAERTGGTYSTLKVQPAELEDSGVYFCASSQFKQGGGYTFGSGTRLTVV.

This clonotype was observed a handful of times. The CDR3 nucleotides read TGCAGTGCAACCCGACAGGGTGGGAATCAGCCCCAGCATTTT. Translating gives CSATRQGGNQPQHF. The chain joins TRBV20-1 to TRBJ1-5; 7 bases map to TRBD1. Germline V gives CDR1 DFQATT, CDR2 SNEGSKA (reference sequence). V lost 6 bases and J lost 4; bases outside the gene matches: 9. This CDR3 spans 14 amino acids.

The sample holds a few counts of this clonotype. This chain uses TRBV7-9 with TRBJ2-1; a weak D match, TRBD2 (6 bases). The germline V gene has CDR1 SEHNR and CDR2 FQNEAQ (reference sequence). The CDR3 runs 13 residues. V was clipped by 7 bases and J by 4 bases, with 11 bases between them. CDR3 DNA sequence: TGTGCCAGCACTTGGGACTCATACAATGAGCAGTTCTTC. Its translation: CASTWDSYNEQFF. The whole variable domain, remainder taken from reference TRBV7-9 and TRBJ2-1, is DTGVSQNPRHKITKRGQNVTFRCDPISEHNRLYWYRQTLGQGPEFLTYFQNEAQLEKSRLLSDRFSAERPKGSFSTLEIQRTEQGDSAMYLCASTWDSYNEQFFGPGTRLTVL.

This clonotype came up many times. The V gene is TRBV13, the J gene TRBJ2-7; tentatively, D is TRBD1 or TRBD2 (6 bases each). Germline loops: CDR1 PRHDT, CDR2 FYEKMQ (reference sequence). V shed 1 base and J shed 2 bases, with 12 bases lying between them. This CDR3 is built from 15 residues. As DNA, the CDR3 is TGTGCCAGCAGCTTAGAGGGGGGAGGAACCTACGAGCAGTACTTC. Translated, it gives CASSLEGGGTYEQYF.

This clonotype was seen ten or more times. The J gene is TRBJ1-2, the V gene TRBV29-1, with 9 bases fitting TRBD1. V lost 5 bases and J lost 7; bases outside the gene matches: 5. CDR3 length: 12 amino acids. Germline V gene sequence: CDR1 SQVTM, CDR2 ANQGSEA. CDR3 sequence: CSVSGQGSGYTF. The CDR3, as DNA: TGCAGCGTTTCGGGACAGGGTTCTGGCTACACCTTC.

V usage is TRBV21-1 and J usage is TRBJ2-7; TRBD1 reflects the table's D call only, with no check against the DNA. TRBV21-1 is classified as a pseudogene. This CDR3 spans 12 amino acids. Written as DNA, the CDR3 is TGTGCCAGCAGCTCCTACAGGGGAGACCAGTACGTC. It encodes CASSSYRGDQYV.

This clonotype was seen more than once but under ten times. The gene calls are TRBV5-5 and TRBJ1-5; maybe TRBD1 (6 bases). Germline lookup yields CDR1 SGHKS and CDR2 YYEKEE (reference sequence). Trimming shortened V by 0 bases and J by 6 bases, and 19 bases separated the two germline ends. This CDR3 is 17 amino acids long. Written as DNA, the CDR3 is TGTGCCAGCAGCTTGGATGGCAGGCAGGGGAGTATTCAGCCCCAGCATTTT. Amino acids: CASSLDGRQGSIQPQHF.

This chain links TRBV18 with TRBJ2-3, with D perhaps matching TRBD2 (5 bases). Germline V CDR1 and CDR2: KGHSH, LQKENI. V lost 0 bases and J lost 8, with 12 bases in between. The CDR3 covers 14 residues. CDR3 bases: TGTGCCAGCTCACCACCAGCGACCGCGGGTACGCAGTATTTT. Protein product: CASSPPATAGTQYF.

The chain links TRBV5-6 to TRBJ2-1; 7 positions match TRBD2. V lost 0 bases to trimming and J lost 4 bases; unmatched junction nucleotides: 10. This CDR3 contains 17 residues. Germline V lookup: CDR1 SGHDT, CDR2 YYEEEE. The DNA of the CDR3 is TGTGCCAGCAGCTTGGGCGCGGGGGAGGGCCGATACAATGAGCAGTTCTTC. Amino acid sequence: CASSLGAGEGRYNEQFF.

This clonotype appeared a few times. CDR3 sequence: CASSPRTGDGNEQFF. Here the CDR3 DNA reads TGCGCCAGCAGCCCGCGGACAGGGGACGGCAATGAGCAGTTCTTC. This chain connects TRBV5-1 to TRBJ2-1, with 9 bases identical to TRBD1. This CDR3 comprises 15 residues. V dropped 4 bases and J dropped 6; count of bases not matched to a gene: 8. CDR1 is SGHRS, CDR2 YFSETQ, per germline. Full variable domain (missing parts from reference TRBV5-1 and TRBJ2-1): KAGVTQTPRYLIKTRGQQVTLSCSPISGHRSVSWYQQTPGQGLQFLFEYFSETQRNKGNFPGRFSGRQFSNSRSEMNVSTLELGDSALYLCASSPRTGDGNEQFFGPGTRLTVL.

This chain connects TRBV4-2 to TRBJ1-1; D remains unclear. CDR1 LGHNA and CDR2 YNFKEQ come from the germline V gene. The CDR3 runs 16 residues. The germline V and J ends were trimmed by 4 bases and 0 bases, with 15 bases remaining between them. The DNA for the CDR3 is TGTGCCAGCAGCCCCCGGAGGCCTACTATGAACACTGAAGCTTTCTTT. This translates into CASSPRRPTMNTEAFF.

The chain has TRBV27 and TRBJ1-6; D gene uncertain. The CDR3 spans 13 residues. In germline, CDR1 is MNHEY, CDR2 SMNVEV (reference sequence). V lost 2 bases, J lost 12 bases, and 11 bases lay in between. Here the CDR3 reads CASSLDLGVPLHF. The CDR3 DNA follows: TGTGCCAGCAGTTTAGACCTTGGGGTACCCCTCCACTTT.

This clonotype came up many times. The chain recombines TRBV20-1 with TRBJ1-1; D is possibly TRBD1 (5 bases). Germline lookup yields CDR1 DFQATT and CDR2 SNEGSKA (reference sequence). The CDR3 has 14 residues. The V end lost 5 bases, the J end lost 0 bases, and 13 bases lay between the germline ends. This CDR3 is CSAHRSFMNTEAFF. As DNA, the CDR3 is TGCAGTGCTCACAGGAGTTTTATGAACACTGAAGCTTTCTTT.

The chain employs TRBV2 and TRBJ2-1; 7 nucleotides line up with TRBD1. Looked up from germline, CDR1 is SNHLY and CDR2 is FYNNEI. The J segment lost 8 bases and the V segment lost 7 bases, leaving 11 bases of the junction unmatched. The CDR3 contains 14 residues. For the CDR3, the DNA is TGTGCCAGCAAAAGACAGGGTGAGGTAGATGAGCAGTTCTTC. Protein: CASKRQGEVDEQFF.

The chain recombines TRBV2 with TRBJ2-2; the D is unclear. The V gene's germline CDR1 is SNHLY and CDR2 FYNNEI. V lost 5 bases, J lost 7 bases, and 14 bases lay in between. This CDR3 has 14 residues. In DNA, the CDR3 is TGTGCCAGCAGTTCAGACGCCCGAGGCGGGGAGCTGTTTTTT. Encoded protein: CASSSDARGGELFF.

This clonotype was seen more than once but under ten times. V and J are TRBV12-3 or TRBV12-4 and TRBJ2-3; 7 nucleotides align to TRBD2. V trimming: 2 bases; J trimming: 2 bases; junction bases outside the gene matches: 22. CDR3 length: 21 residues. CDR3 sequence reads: CASSLIGRPPGLYLITDTQYF. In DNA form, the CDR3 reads TGTGCCAGCAGTTTAATCGGTCGGCCCCCGGGACTATACTTAATCACAGATACGCAGTATTTT.

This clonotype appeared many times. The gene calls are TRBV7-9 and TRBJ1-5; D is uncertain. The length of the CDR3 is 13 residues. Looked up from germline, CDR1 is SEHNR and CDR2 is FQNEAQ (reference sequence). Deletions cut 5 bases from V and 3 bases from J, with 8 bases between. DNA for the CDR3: TGTGCCAGCAGCCGGTCACCCAATCAGCCCCAGCATTTT. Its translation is CASSRSPNQPQHF.

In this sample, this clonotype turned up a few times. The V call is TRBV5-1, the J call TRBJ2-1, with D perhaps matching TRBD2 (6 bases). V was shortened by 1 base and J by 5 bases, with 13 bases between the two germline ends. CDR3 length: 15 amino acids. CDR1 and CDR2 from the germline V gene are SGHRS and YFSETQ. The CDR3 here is CASSLFAGLNNEQFF. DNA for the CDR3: TGCGCCAGCAGCTTGTTCGCGGGGCTTAACAATGAGCAGTTCTTC.

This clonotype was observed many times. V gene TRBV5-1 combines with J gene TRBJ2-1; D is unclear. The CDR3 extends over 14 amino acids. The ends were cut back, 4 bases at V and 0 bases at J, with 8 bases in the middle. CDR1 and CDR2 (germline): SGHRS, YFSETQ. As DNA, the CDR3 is TGCGCCAGCAGCGCCTCCTCCTCCTACAATGAGCAGTTCTTC. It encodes CASSASSSYNEQFF.